These T cell receptor beta chains were read from a single sample in a study of CD8+CD57+ T cells in acquired aplastic anemia. TCRdb re-derived calls from the reads in MiXCR, one entry per CDR3 protein. The sample lists about 160,000 distinct CDR3 sequences, 40% to 60% occurring once. The sample taken for sequencing was sorted CD4+, CD8+, or CD8+CD57+ T cells (not recorded which) from PBMCs. These receptors all stem from a human donor with aplastic anemia. CDR3s leave out the opening cysteine and the closing phenylalanine or tryptophan. The size field is filled for only some rows; it gives once, few, many or a size class.

clone_size,v_call,j_call,cdr3_aa
few,TRBV15,TRBJ2-7,ATSRESDYTYEQY
NA,TRBV19,TRBJ1-2,ASSTLARQTYGYT
many,TRBV29-1,TRBJ2-7,SVVGAGIYEQY
few,TRBV19,TRBJ2-7,ASSLGKGLEQY
NA,TRBV20-1,TRBJ1-2,SASGFEGYT
NA,TRBV15,TRBJ2-2,ATKSGQGGTGELF
many,TRBV7-8,TRBJ2-7,ASSAGQGGTYEQY
many,TRBV4-1,TRBJ2-7,ASSLLQGVRNPYEQY
many,TRBV4-3,TRBJ2-2,ASSQDKATGELF
NA,TRBV20-1,TRBJ2-3,SASAGEGADTQY
many,TRBV7-8,TRBJ1-1,ASSLTARNTEAF
NA,TRBV20-1,TRBJ2-3,SVPPDGADTQY
NA,TRBV7-2,TRBJ2-7,ASSPSYEQH
many,TRBV5-1,TRBJ2-2,ASSLSTGDYTGELF
many,TRBV4-1,TRBJ1-6,ASSQGQAISSYNSPLH
NA,TRBV25-1,TRBJ1-2,ASSGSGTALNT
NA,TRBV5-6,TRBJ2-3,ASRLPGASTDTQY
NA,TRBV10-1,TRBJ2-7,ASERVRTSGVPPYEQY
NA,TRBV25-1,TRBJ2-2,ASKPMTRGQGGELF
few,TRBV3-1,TRBJ2-3,ASSQDESGTDSTDTQY
NA,TRBV7-7,TRBJ2-7,ASSISSDYEQY
NA,TRBV27,TRBJ2-3,ASSLAWPTTDTQY
few,TRBV29-1,TRBJ1-2,SAGHTIYGYT
NA,TRBV12-3/TRBV12-4,TRBJ1-4,ASSQQVREKLF
few,TRBV24-1,TRBJ1-5,ATSQTGGGQPQH
NA,TRBV10-2,TRBJ2-7,ASSATLAGQGAEEQY
NA,TRBV16,TRBJ2-1,ASSPTSGPYNEQF
many,TRBV5-6,TRBJ2-2,ASSERRPWGTGELF
many,TRBV7-9,TRBJ1-2,ASRYDRGYYT
NA,TRBV2,TRBJ1-1,ASSGLMNTEAF
many,TRBV15,TRBJ2-7,ATRLGTRGYEQY
few,TRBV7-9,TRBJ2-7,ASRGDLHEQY
many,TRBV12-3/TRBV12-4,TRBJ1-1,ATRQWIAANTEAF
NA,TRBV7-2,TRBJ2-7,ASSLDSHYEQY
NA,TRBV11-2,TRBJ1-2,ASRLSPGQARPNYGYT
once,TRBV2,TRBJ2-2,ASSEARELF
few,TRBV6-2/TRBV6-3,TRBJ1-1,ASSYSIGGPTEGNTEAF
many,TRBV25-1,TRBJ1-1,ASSVGQNTEAF
NA,TRBV3-1,TRBJ2-7,ASSQEGRGAYEQY